Below, 21 T cell receptor beta chains from the same sample are listed, as sequenced in a study of tissue T cells after allogeneic stem cell transplantation. Some clones are missing from TCRdb's copy, which holds only in-frame ones; the method was immunoSEQ multiplex PCR. The repertoire has approximately 4,500 clones, approximately 45% of them found once; the top ten carry around 16%. Specified time point: mouse harvest day 14 after allogeneic transplant. Mouse grafts combined 10^7 T-cell-depleted bone marrow cells with 10^6 splenic CD5+ T cells. Sequencing input: lymph node tissue. The receptors were sampled from a female BALB/c mouse given C57BL/6 T cells with graft-versus-host disease after an allogeneic hematopoietic cell transplant.

Sample share makes this clone large. The gene names given are mouse names. The sequence runs out 1 residue before the end of the CDR3; the remainder is reconstructed from the germline J gene. This sequence joins TRBV16 and TRBJ1-2; the D is unclear. Germline lookup yields CDR1 SGHSA and CDR2 FRNQAP. This CDR3 has 15 amino acids. The V gene lost 0 bases and the J gene lost 1 base, with 9 bases spanning the gap. The CDR3 here is CASSLDRGINSDYTF. Partial CDR3 DNA: TGTGCAAGCAGCTTAGATCGAGGCATAAACTCCGACTACACC.

This clone was observed a handful of times. The genes and germline here are from mouse. Read coverage stops 1 residue before the CDR3 terminus; the germline J gene supplies the remainder. This chain joins TRBV23 and TRBJ1-3; TRBD1, the table's D call, lacks a check against the DNA. From germline, CDR1 is KGHTA and CDR2 FQNQQP. The CDR3 consists of 14 residues. The CDR3 loop reads CSSSQGTTGNTLYF. CDR3 DNA, as far as it was read: TGCTCCAGCAGTCAAGGGACAACTGGAAATACGCTCTAT. Based on the CDR3 plus reference TRBV23 and TRBJ1-3, the full variable domain is DAAVTQKPRYLIKMKGQEAEMKCIPEKGHTAVFWYQQKQSKELKFLIYFQNQQPLDQIDMVKERFSAVCPSSSLCSLGIRTCEAEDSALYLCSSSQGTTGNTLYFGEGSRLIVV.

This clone is labeled as large. Gene and germline names: mouse. The sequenced fragment ends 1 residue before the CDR3 boundary, so the rest is inferred from the germline J gene. The gene calls are TRBV23 and TRBJ2-7; TRBD1 reflects the table's D call only, with no check against the DNA. CDR3 size: 14 residues. CDR1 KGHTA and CDR2 FQNQQP come from the germline V gene. Partial CDR3 DNA: TGCTCCAGCAGTCAATCGGAACAGGGGTGGGAACAGTAC. The encoded protein is CSSSQSEQGWEQY. The complete CDR3 protein is CSSSQSEQGWEQYF.

This clone has only a few counts. Gene names and germline refer to mouse. The read falls 1 residue short of the CDR3 end, and the missing part is taken from the germline J gene. The rearrangement joins TRBV13-1 to TRBJ2-1, with TRBD2 matching over 12 bases. Germline loops: CDR1 NSHNY, CDR2 SYGAGN. The CDR3 sequence is 14 residues long. Unmatched junction bases numbered 3, after V lost 5 bases and J lost 6 bases. CDR3 sequence reads: CASSRDWGVAEQFF. The CDR3 DNA, read in part, is TGTGCCAGCAGCCGGGACTGGGGGGTTGCTGAGCAGTTC.

Remarks on this clone: At one end, the junction sequence differs from germline, possibly due to a read error. Mouse gene names and germline throughout. CDR3: CASSLGDRGYEQYF. The sequenced CDR3 bases are TGTGCCAGCAGCTTAGGGGACAGGGGATATGAACAGTAC. This chain connects TRBV15 to TRBJ2-7; 10 nucleotides agree with TRBD1. The read ends 1 residue early relative to the CDR3; the germline J gene fills the gap. This CDR3 comprises 14 residues. The germline V gene has CDR1 SGHND and CDR2 FRSKSL.

Remarks on this clone: The germline and genes are mouse ones. The CDR3 extends 1 residue past the end of the read, so its final part is completed from the germline J gene. The chain couples TRBV2 to TRBJ1-4; 8 positions match TRBD1. The V segment lost 3 bases and the J segment 4 bases; nucleotides outside the gene matches: 4. This CDR3 has 15 residues. Germline V lookup: CDR1 LGHNA, CDR2 YSYQKL. The CDR3 reads CASSHPGQVNERLFF. The CDR3 DNA, read in part, is TGTGCCAGCAGCCACCCGGGACAGGTCAACGAAAGATTATTT.

In its sample, this clone is medium-sized. The genes and germline here are from mouse. The observed sequence ends 1 residue before the CDR3 terminus, with the missing tail filled in from the germline J gene. The chain is built from TRBV1 and TRBJ1-5; a weak D match, TRBD1 (6 bases). The V and J ends lost 0 bases and 7 bases respectively, with 10 bases between them. CDR1 NSQYPW and CDR2 LRSPGD come from the germline V gene (reference sequence). This CDR3 contains 14 residues. CDR3 DNA (partial): TGCACCTGCAGTGCAGATCGGACAGAACAGGCTCCGCTT. Its protein product is CTCSADRTEQAPL. The entire CDR3 protein reads CTCSADRTEQAPLF.

On this clone itself: All gene names here are mouse names. The read gets to within 1 residue of the CDR3 end, and the germline J gene fills in the rest. V and J are TRBV3 and TRBJ2-1; D possibly corresponds to TRBD2 (6 bases). The germline V and J ends were trimmed by 0 bases and 3 bases, with 6 bases remaining between them. The CDR3 has 14 residues. Germline V CDR1 and CDR2: SNHLY, FYNGKV (reference sequence). The sequenced CDR3 bases are TGTGCCAGCAGCTTAGCTGGGGGCTATGCTGAGCAGTTC. Its protein is CASSLAGGYAEQF. The full-length CDR3 reads as CASSLAGGYAEQFF.

Notes on this clone: Gene names and germline match the mouse. CDR3 sequence: CASSRGGGAETLYF. The part of the CDR3 DNA that was read is TGTGCCAGCTCTCGAGGGGGCGGAGCAGAAACGCTGTAT. The J gene is TRBJ2-3, the V gene TRBV12-2; a possible D gene is TRBD1 (7 bases). The CDR3 end is not reached by the read, which stops 1 residue before it; the germline J gene fills it in. Germline V gene data show CDR1 as SGHLS and CDR2 as HYDKME. The CDR3 length is 14 residues. V was clipped by 2 bases and J by 3 bases, with 11 bases between them.

In regard to this clone: Genes here carry mouse names. Read data end 1 residue before the CDR3 end; the end is taken from the germline J gene. V gene TRBV15 combines with J gene TRBJ2-5, with 9 bases aligning to TRBD1. Germline values: CDR1 SGHND, CDR2 FRSKSL. The V and J ends lost 6 bases and 2 bases, in that order; junction bases with no gene match: 3. The CDR3 sequence is 14 residues long. CDR3 in amino acids: CASRTGGTQDTQYF. The covered CDR3 bases are TGTGCCAGCAGGACAGGGGGGACCCAAGACACCCAGTAC.

This clone turned up a few times. The genes are named according to mouse. Sequencing ends 1 residue short of the CDR3 end; the germline J gene provides the rest. The rearrangement links TRBV12-1 to TRBJ2-2, with 7 bases that match TRBD1. The CDR3 contains 17 residues. CDR1 SGHSN and CDR2 HYEKVE come from the germline V gene. V trimming: 0 bases; J trimming: 0 bases; junction bases outside the gene matches: 6. The CDR3 is CASSLEGRGSNTGQLYF. The CDR3 DNA, read in part, is TGTGCCAGCTCTCTCGAGGGCAGGGGGTCAAACACCGGGCAGCTCTAC.

Of note for this clone: The genes and germline here are from mouse. The sequence runs out 1 residue before the end of the CDR3; the remainder is reconstructed from the germline J gene. This chain links TRBV3 with TRBJ2-4; D uncertain. The ends were cut back, 2 bases at V and 5 bases at J, with 5 bases in the middle. Germline V gene data show CDR1 as SNHLY and CDR2 as FYNGKV (reference sequence). The CDR3 sequence is 12 residues long. CDR3 sequence reads: CASSLLLNTLYF. CDR3 DNA (partial): TGTGCCAGCAGCTTACTATTAAACACCTTGTAC.

This clone was counted only a few times. Any gene name here is a mouse gene name. Coverage ceases 1 residue before the CDR3 finishes, and the germline J gene fills in the end. The chain joins TRBV26 to TRBJ1-5; D remains unclear. CDR3 length equals 14 residues. The germline gives CDR1 KGHPV, CDR2 FQNQEV (reference sequence). V lost 2 bases and J 0 bases, leaving 5 bases between the germline ends. The part of the CDR3 DNA that was read is TGTGCCAGCAGTCTGGACAATAACAACCAGGCTCCGCTT. The encoded protein is CASSLDNNNQAPL. The full CDR3 is CASSLDNNNQAPLF.

Concerning this clone: Germline and genes: mouse. Read sequence stops 1 residue before the CDR3 end, and the germline J gene provides the missing end. J is TRBJ2-4 and V is TRBV19; 11 bases are a match to TRBD2. The CDR3 runs 16 residues. V shed 0 bases, J shed 3 bases, and the junction held 3 bases outside the gene matches. Germline V gives CDR1 FNHDT, CDR2 SITEND (reference sequence). CDR3 DNA, as far as it was read: TGTGCCAGCAGTATAGTGGGACTGGGGGAACAAAACACCTTGTAC. Its protein is CASSIVGLGEQNTLY. The full CDR3 is CASSIVGLGEQNTLYF.

Comment on this clone: Germline and genes here are mouse. The read stops 1 residue short of the end of the CDR3; the missing end is completed from the germline J gene. V gene TRBV12-1 combines with J gene TRBJ2-3; D uncertain. CDR1 and CDR2 (germline): SGHSN, HYEKVE. Trimming removed 4 bases at V and 0 bases at J, with 10 bases between. The CDR3 sequence is 14 residues long. This CDR3 reads CASSKGSSAETLYF. The sequenced CDR3 bases are TGTGCCAGCTCGAAAGGCTCTAGTGCAGAAACGCTGTAT.

This clone came up a few times. Germline and genes here are mouse. The read ends 1 residue shy of where the CDR3 ends; the end is completed using the germline J gene. The genes are TRBV13-2 and TRBJ1-6; 11 nucleotides line up with TRBD1. TRBJ1-6 is identified as an open reading frame with a role that is uncertain. The junction had 1 base not matched to a gene; V was cut back by 7 bases and J by 4 bases. This CDR3 spans 14 amino acids. Per the germline V gene, CDR1 is NNHNN and CDR2 is SYGAGS (reference sequence). The CDR3 bases that were read are TGTGCCAGCCGGGACAGGGGGTATAATTCGCCCCTCTAC. Amino acids: CASRDRGYNSPLY. The entire CDR3 protein reads CASRDRGYNSPLYF.

In this sample, this clone turned up once. Genes here carry mouse names. Coverage ceases 1 residue before the CDR3 finishes, and the germline J gene fills in the end. V and J are TRBV20 and TRBJ2-5; D gene unclear. There are 11 residues in the CDR3. Trimming cost V 1 base and J 4 bases, with 3 bases left between them. Germline V gene sequence: CDR1 GFQATS, CDR2 STVNSAI. The part of the CDR3 DNA that was read is TGTGGTGCTAGGGTGGAAGACACCCAGTAC. This sequence encodes CGARVEDTQY. The entire CDR3 is CGARVEDTQYF.

This clone has more than one count but fewer than ten. The germline and genes are mouse ones. The CDR3 end is not reached by the read, which stops 1 residue before it; the germline J gene fills it in. The chain is built from TRBV31 and TRBJ1-5; 9 nucleotides match TRBD1. With 5 bases clipped from V and 2 bases from J, the junction kept 1 base outside the gene matches. Per the germline V gene, CDR1 is GKSSPN and CDR2 is SITVG. The CDR3 totals 13 residues. CDR3 in amino acids: CAWGQGYNQAPLF. CDR3 bases read: TGTGCCTGGGGACAGGGGTACAACCAGGCTCCGCTT.

Notes on this clone: Gene names are the mouse ones. The CDR3 goes on 1 residue after the read ends, and that part is filled in from the germline J gene. The chain combines TRBV26 with TRBJ2-1, with TRBD2 matching over 8 bases. The ends lost 4 bases at V and 1 base at J; junction bases unmatched: 0. The CDR3 totals 14 residues. Germline V gene data show CDR1 as KGHPV and CDR2 as FQNQEV (reference sequence). The CDR3 DNA, read in part, is TGTGCCAGCAGTCGACTGGGGAACTATGCTGAGCAGTTC. Protein: CASSRLGNYAEQF. The CDR3 as a whole reads CASSRLGNYAEQFF.

Turning to this clone: Genes here carry mouse names. The CDR3 end lies 1 residue beyond the end of the read and is filled in from the germline J gene. This sequence joins TRBV5 and TRBJ2-7; 9 bases are a match to TRBD2. Trimming took 5 bases from V and 0 from J; bases not matched to a gene: 2. There are 14 residues in the CDR3. From germline, CDR1 is LGHNA and CDR2 YNLKQL (reference sequence). CDR3 region: CASSTGGPSYEQYF. CDR3 DNA (partial): TGTGCCAGCAGCACTGGGGGGCCCTCCTATGAACAGTAC.

About this clone itself: The genes are named according to mouse. The missing CDR3 end, 1 residue past where the read stops, is filled in from the germline J gene. The gene calls are TRBV16 and TRBJ2-5; 8 bases align to TRBD2. V lost 6 bases and J lost 4; bases outside the gene matches: 3. Germline CDR1 SGHSA, CDR2 FRNQAP. This CDR3 is 13 amino acids long. CDR3 DNA (partial): TGTGCAAGCAGTAGGGGGGGCGAAGACACCCAGTAC. It yields the protein CASSRGGEDTQY. The CDR3, in full, reads CASSRGGEDTQYF.